Each of the 4 T cell receptor beta chains below was sequenced from the same sample in a study of blood T cell repertoires in COVID-19. Generated by immunoSEQ multiplex PCR, the TCRdb table keeps only in-frame clones and is missing some. The sample lists 310,000 or so clones; 80% to 90% were seen once. Sequenced: peripheral blood. The source of these receptors is a man in his fifties or sixties with active or convalescent COVID-19.

V and J are TRBV28 and TRBJ1-1; D gene unclear. The CDR3 sequence is 13 residues long. Between the trimmed V and J ends, which lost 2 bases and 11 bases, there was a span of 15 bases. Germline CDR1 reads MDHEN; CDR2 reads SYDVKM. CDR3 region: CASSLSFGWRAFF. The CDR3 region has the DNA TGTGCCAGCAGTTTAAGTTTTGGTTGGAGGGCTTTCTTT. Full variable domain (rest looked up from reference TRBV28 and TRBJ1-1): DVKVTQSSRYLVKRTGEKVFLECVQDMDHENMFWYRQDPGLGLRLIYFSYDVKMKEKGDIPEGYSVSREKKERFSLILESASTNQTSMYLCASSLSFGWRAFFGQGTRLTVV.

The sample holds a few counts of this clone. The chain carries TRBV25-1 and TRBJ2-7; D may be TRBD1 (5 bases). This CDR3 has 17 amino acids. Trimming cost V 5 bases and J 3 bases, with 23 bases left between them. Per germline, CDR1 MGHDK and CDR2 SYGVNS. For the CDR3, the DNA is TGTGCCAGCAGTCCCTGGTACACGATGGACAATCTCTACGAGCAGTACTTC. This sequence encodes CASSPWYTMDNLYEQYF.

The rearrangement joins TRBV19 to TRBJ1-5; a possible D gene is TRBD1 (6 bases). The CDR3 covers 13 residues. Germline loops: CDR1 LNHDA, CDR2 SQIVND (reference sequence). The V end was cut by 3 bases, the J end by 5 bases, with 8 bases between. The CDR3 loop is CASSMDSDQPQHF. The DNA of the CDR3 is TGTGCCAGTAGTATGGACAGTGATCAGCCCCAGCATTTT.

The chain recombines TRBV9 with TRBJ2-7; 9 bases map to TRBD2. This CDR3 has 15 residues. The V segment lost 0 bases and the J segment 2 bases; nucleotides outside the gene matches: 3. Germline V gives CDR1 SGDLS, CDR2 YYNGEE. CDR3 loop: CASSVEASGAYEQYF. For the CDR3, the DNA is TGTGCCAGCAGCGTAGAGGCTAGCGGGGCCTACGAGCAGTACTTC.